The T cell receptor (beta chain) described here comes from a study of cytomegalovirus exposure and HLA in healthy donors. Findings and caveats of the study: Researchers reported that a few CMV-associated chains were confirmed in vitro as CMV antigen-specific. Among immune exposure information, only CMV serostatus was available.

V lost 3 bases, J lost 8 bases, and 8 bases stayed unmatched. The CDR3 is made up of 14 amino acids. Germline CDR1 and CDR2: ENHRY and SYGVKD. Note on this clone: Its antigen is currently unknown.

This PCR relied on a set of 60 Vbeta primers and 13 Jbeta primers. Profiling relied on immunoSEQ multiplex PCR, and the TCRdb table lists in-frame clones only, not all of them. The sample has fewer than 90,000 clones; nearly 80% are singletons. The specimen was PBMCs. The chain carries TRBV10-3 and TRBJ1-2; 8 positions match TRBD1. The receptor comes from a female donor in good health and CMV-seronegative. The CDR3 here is CAISEKEDRDGYTF. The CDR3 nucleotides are TGTGCCATCAGTGAAAAGGAGGACAGGGACGGCTACACCTTC.